These 21 T cell receptor beta chains were sequenced from one sample in a study of Graves' ophthalmopathy and Graves' hyperthyroidism. The sequenced template was RNA, covering the TCR beta CDR3 region. In the first round, RT-PCR was carried out with HTBI primers, and a multiplex PCR formed the second round. One entry per CDR3 protein results from TCRdb running MiXCR on the multiplex PCR reads. Of some 350,000 distinct CDR3 sequences in the sample, about 18% are singletons; the top ten hold 2% to 3%. Input material: peripheral blood. All receptors derive from an adult woman with stable Graves' hyperthyroidism.

Ten or more counts support this clonotype. This rearrangement joins TRBV5-1 to TRBJ1-1; perhaps TRBD1 as D (6 bases). CDR1 and CDR2 (germline): SGHRS, YFSETQ. Trimming took 0 bases from V and 3 from J, leaving 12 bases between them. The CDR3 totals 15 residues. The CDR3 region is CASSLEGGVHTEAFF. The CDR3 nucleotides are TGCGCCAGCAGCTTGGAAGGGGGAGTGCACACTGAAGCTTTCTTT.

This clonotype appeared many times. V is TRBV4-3 and J is TRBJ1-3, with D perhaps matching TRBD1 (6 bases). The CDR3 is 14 amino acids. CDR1 and CDR2 (germline): LGHNA, YSLEER. V shed 4 bases and J shed 4 bases, with 11 bases lying between them. CDR3 protein: CASSLQGRGNTIYF. The CDR3 region has the DNA TGCGCCAGCAGCCTACAGGGTCGGGGAAACACCATATATTTT.

About this clonotype itself: This could be a read error, since a much larger clone is one nucleotide away. The V call is TRBV14, the J call TRBJ1-1; a possible D gene is TRBD1 (5 bases). This CDR3 has 12 amino acids. Germline V CDR1 and CDR2: SGHDN, FVKESK. The V gene lost 4 bases and the J gene lost 14 bases, with 17 bases spanning the gap. For the CDR3, the DNA is TGTGCCAGCAGCCCAAGACCGGGGCCGGCGTTCTTT. Amino acids: CASSPRPGPAFF.

The sample holds many counts of this clonotype. The chain recombines TRBV2 with TRBJ2-5, with no clear D. Looked up from germline, CDR1 is SNHLY and CDR2 is FYNNEI. Trimming took off 5 bases at V and 3 bases at J, with 7 bases between the two ends. The CDR3 contains 12 residues. Here the CDR3 DNA reads TGTGCCAGCAGTACCCACGAAGAGACCCAGTACTTC. This sequence encodes CASSTHEETQYF.

This clonotype was picked up a small number of times. The rearrangement links TRBV28 to TRBJ2-7, with TRBD1 matching over 8 bases. Germline V gene lookup returns CDR1 MDHEN and CDR2 SYDVKM. V lost 3 bases to trimming and J lost 4 bases; unmatched junction nucleotides: 5. This CDR3 is built from 14 residues. CDR3 residues: CASSFGDRPYEQYF. DNA of the CDR3: TGTGCCAGCAGTTTCGGGGACAGGCCTTACGAGCAGTACTTC.

V gene TRBV29-1 combines with J gene TRBJ2-6, with 7 bases aligning to TRBD2. This CDR3 region has 14 residues. CDR1 is SQVTM and CDR2 is ANQGSEA in the germline V gene. J lost 2 bases, V lost 6 bases, and 4 bases had no gene match. CDR3 nucleotides: TGCAGCGTGGGGGGAGGGGCTGGGGCCAACGTCCTGACTTTC. Its protein is CSVGGGAGANVLTF.

The table lists this clonotype with many counts. The rearrangement joins TRBV24-1 to TRBJ2-5; no clear D gene. Germline V CDR1 and CDR2: KGHDR, SFDVKD. The V and J ends lost 9 bases and 2 bases respectively, with 12 bases between them. The CDR3 is made up of 13 amino acids. CDR3: CATGKAEQETQYF. DNA for the CDR3: TGTGCCACCGGGAAGGCGGAACAAGAGACCCAGTACTTC.

In this sample, this clonotype turned up many times. The J gene is TRBJ2-5, the V gene TRBV18; D may match TRBD1 or TRBD2 (6 bases each). The CDR3 is 13 amino acids. In germline, CDR1 is KGHSH, CDR2 LQKENI. Trimming cost V 3 bases and J 4 bases, with 9 bases left between them. This CDR3 is CASSPEGGETQYF. The DNA of the CDR3 is TGTGCCAGCTCACCCGAGGGGGGAGAGACCCAGTACTTC.

This clonotype was observed many times. The chain uses TRBV24-1 and TRBJ2-7; D may be TRBD1 (5 bases). Germline V gene sequence: CDR1 KGHDR, CDR2 SFDVKD. The CDR3 consists of 14 residues. Trimming cost V 5 bases and J 1 base, with 11 bases left between them. The CDR3 DNA sequence: TGTGCCACCAGTGGAGACAGAAATTCCTACGAGCAGTACTTC. Protein product: CATSGDRNSYEQYF.

This clonotype was counted between two and nine times. V and J are TRBV24-1 and TRBJ2-2; 15 nucleotides align to TRBD2. V dropped 3 bases and J dropped 8; count of bases not matched to a gene: 9. The germline V gene encodes CDR1 KGHDR and CDR2 SFDVKD. The CDR3 covers 18 residues. In nucleotides, the CDR3 is TGTGCCACCAGTGATCCGCCGGGACTAGCGGGAGGTGGAGGGGAGCTGTTTTTT. As protein: CATSDPPGLAGGGGELFF.

This clonotype was detected ten times or more. The gene calls are TRBV20-1 and TRBJ2-5; D possibly corresponds to TRBD1 (6 bases). Trimming took off 3 bases at V and 5 bases at J, with 10 bases between the two ends. The length of the CDR3 is 12 residues. In germline, CDR1 is DFQATT, CDR2 SNEGSKA (reference sequence). CDR3 loop: CSASGQTETQYF. CDR3 coding DNA: TGCAGTGCTAGTGGACAGACGGAGACCCAGTACTTC.

To note about this clonotype: Just one base apart from a much larger clone, this may be a read error. The chain has TRBV20-1 and TRBJ1-2; possibly TRBD1 for D (5 bases). The CDR3 covers 14 residues. Germline V CDR1 and CDR2: DFQATT, SNEGSKA (reference sequence). In DNA, the CDR3 is TGCAGTGCTAGAGCTCGTGGCAGGGTCGACGGCTACGCCTTC. It translates to CSARARGRVDGYAF.

The genes are TRBV28 and TRBJ2-7; TRBD2 agrees at 10 bases. V was clipped by 6 bases and J by 4 bases; unmatched bases: 12. This CDR3 is built from 16 residues. Looked up from germline, CDR1 is MDHEN and CDR2 is SYDVKM. The CDR3 protein is CASSPAVSGRIYEQYF. For the CDR3, the DNA is TGTGCCAGCAGCCCTGCTGTTAGCGGGAGGATTTACGAGCAGTACTTC.

The genes are TRBV7-8 and TRBJ2-5; D is possibly TRBD1 or TRBD2 (6 bases each). Per the germline V gene, CDR1 is SGHVS and CDR2 is FQNEAQ. This CDR3 is built from 14 residues. With 5 bases removed from V and 5 bases from J, the gap between germline ends came to 15 bases. DNA for the CDR3: TGTGCCAGCAGCCCACAGGGAGGTGGTGAGACCCAGTACTTC. Translated: CASSPQGGGETQYF.

This clonotype was observed at least ten times. The chain combines TRBV12-3 or TRBV12-4 with TRBJ2-7; a weak D match, TRBD1 (6 bases). This CDR3 is 14 amino acids long. V was cut by 5 bases and J by 0 bases, with 11 bases left in between. CDR3 sequence: CASSRQVYSYEQYF. The CDR3 DNA is TGTGCCAGCAGTCGACAGGTATACTCCTACGAGCAGTACTTC.

This clonotype has a count of ten or more. V and J are TRBV20-1 and TRBJ1-2; 7 nucleotides line up with TRBD1. The CDR3 has 13 amino acids. The germline V gene has CDR1 DFQATT and CDR2 SNEGSKA (reference sequence). J lost 6 bases, V lost 6 bases, and 10 bases had no gene match. This CDR3 is CSAPLGRGNGYTF. The CDR3 DNA sequence: TGCAGTGCCCCTCTCGGCAGGGGGAATGGCTACACCTTC.

This clonotype has a count of ten or more. The chain has TRBV7-3 and TRBJ2-5, with D perhaps TRBD2 (6 bases). In germline, CDR1 is SGHTA, CDR2 FQGTGA. The CDR3 spans 12 residues. V lost 8 bases to trimming and J lost 4 bases, with 11 bases between them. The CDR3 DNA reads as TGTGCCAGCGGGTCCGGGGGAGAGACCCAGTACTTC. It specifies CASGSGGETQYF.

The sample holds many counts of this clonotype. V usage is TRBV13 and J usage is TRBJ1-1, with 10 bases lining up with TRBD1. The CDR3 length is 14 residues. Unmatched junction bases numbered 10, after V lost 5 bases and J lost 10 bases. CDR1 is PRHDT and CDR2 is FYEKMQ in the germline V gene (reference sequence). The CDR3 here is CASSQSPGQGRAFF. In DNA form, the CDR3 reads TGTGCCAGCAGCCAAAGTCCGGGACAGGGGAGAGCTTTCTTT. The full variable domain, rest sourced from reference TRBV13 and TRBJ1-1, is AAGVIQSPRHLIKEKRETATLKCYPIPRHDTVYWYQQGPGQDPQFLISFYEKMQSDKGSIPDRFSAQQFSDYHSELNMSSLELGDSALYFCASSQSPGQGRAFFGQGTRLTVV.

A word on this clonotype: Germline is not matched at one junction end, which may reflect a read error. The chain combines TRBV19 with TRBJ2-7; D is unresolved. Per germline, CDR1 LNHDA and CDR2 SQIVND (reference sequence). The CDR3 sequence is 13 residues long. CDR3 protein: CASSIGLTYERYF. Written as DNA, the CDR3 is TGTGCCAGTAGTATAGGGTTAACCTACGAGCGGTACTTC.

This clonotype was seen ten or more times. The gene calls are TRBV12-3 or TRBV12-4 and TRBJ2-2, with no clear D. The CDR3 sequence is 18 residues long. Deletions cut 4 bases from V and 0 bases from J, with 18 bases between. CDR3 amino acids: CASSSNQYSRANTGELFF. The CDR3 DNA follows: TGTGCCAGCAGTTCCAACCAATATAGCAGAGCGAACACCGGGGAGCTGTTTTTT.

This clonotype has ten or more counts. The chain uses TRBV6-5 and TRBJ1-6; D ambiguous. This CDR3 is 16 amino acids long. Germline CDR1 and CDR2: MNHEY and SVGAGI. V was cut by 0 bases and J by 8 bases, with 14 bases left in between. The chain's CDR3 is CASSYSGRRVDSPLHF. The CDR3 nucleotides read TGTGCCAGCAGTTACTCGGGTCGGAGGGTGGATTCACCCCTCCACTTT.